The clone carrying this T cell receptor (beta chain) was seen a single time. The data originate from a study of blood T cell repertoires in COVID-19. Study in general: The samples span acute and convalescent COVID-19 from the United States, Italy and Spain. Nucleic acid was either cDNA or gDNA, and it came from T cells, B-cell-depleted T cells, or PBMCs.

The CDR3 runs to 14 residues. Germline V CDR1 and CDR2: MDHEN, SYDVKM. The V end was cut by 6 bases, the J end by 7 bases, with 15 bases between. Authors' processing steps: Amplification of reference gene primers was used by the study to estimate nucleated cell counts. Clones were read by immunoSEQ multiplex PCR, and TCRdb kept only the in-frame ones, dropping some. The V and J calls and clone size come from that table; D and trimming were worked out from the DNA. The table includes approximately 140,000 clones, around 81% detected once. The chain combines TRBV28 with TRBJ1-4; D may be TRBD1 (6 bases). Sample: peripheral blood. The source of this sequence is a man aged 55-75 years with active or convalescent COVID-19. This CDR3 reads CASRQQGRVEKLFF. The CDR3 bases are TGTGCCAGCAGGCAACAGGGTCGGGTTGAAAAACTGTTTTTT.